The rows below give T cell receptor beta chains drawn from one sample of a study of human T cells and chemical hapten exposure. TCRdb used MiXCR to reprocess the RACE reads, holding one entry per CDR3 protein. The sample records fewer than 60,000 distinct CDR3 sequences, around 11% being singletons. The sample in question was whole blood, obtained in connection with sensitization to the hapten diphenylcyclopropenone (DPC). The receptor set was obtained from a woman aged 35 to 49 with alopecia areata. Some clones in this sample may be carry-over from other donors' samples. Each CDR3 is given without its conserved first and last residue.

j_gene	v_gene	CDR3aa
TRBJ2-3	TRBV6-2/TRBV6-3	ATGGHEDTQY
TRBJ2-1	TRBV28	ASGGTSGRQVDEQF
TRBJ2-3	TRBV7-6	ASSQIAGDTQY
TRBJ1-2	TRBV3-1	ASSPQGAYYGYT
TRBJ1-4	TRBV11-2	ASSPGPGSGREKLF
TRBJ2-3	TRBV6-5	ASSYSVAGTGTDTQY
TRBJ2-5	TRBV12-3/TRBV12-4	ASSPSGRDRPRGTQY
TRBJ2-1	TRBV28	ATRGNEQF
TRBJ1-4	TRBV27	ASSPSAGINEKLF
TRBJ1-5	TRBV5-5	ASSLGTGDFNQPQH
TRBJ2-1	TRBV7-2	ASSDSGSSYNEQF
TRBJ1-5	TRBV7-7	ASSLAEGQPQH
TRBJ2-5	TRBV20-1	SARGGKQETQY
TRBJ1-3	TRBV18	ASSPGTGPGQY
TRBJ2-4	TRBV12-3/TRBV12-4	ASRREARRNIQY
TRBJ1-5	TRBV5-8	ASSLERGGNQPQH
TRBJ2-1	TRBV10-2	ASMGTSGDNEQF
TRBJ1-6	TRBV9	ASSVAGETSPLH
TRBJ1-1	TRBV10-3	AISDGPNTEAF
TRBJ2-2	TRBV4-2	ASSHGPEANTGELF